The 25 T cell receptor beta chains reported below all come from one sample, sequenced in a study of blood T cell repertoires in COVID-19. The protocol was immunoSEQ multiplex PCR, while the TCRdb copy is restricted to in-frame clones and leaves out a portion. The repertoire holds about 98,000 clones, with 82% as singletons. The sample consisted of peripheral blood. These receptors were obtained from a man older than 75 with acute or convalescent COVID-19.

In its sample, this clone was seen once. The J gene is TRBJ2-2, the V gene TRBV10-3, with 7 bases lining up with TRBD2. This CDR3 is 14 amino acids long. The V and J ends lost 0 bases and 6 bases, in that order; junction bases with no gene match: 1. Per the germline V gene, CDR1 is ENHRY and CDR2 is SYGVKD. In DNA, the CDR3 is TGTGCCATCAGTGAGTCTCGGGGGGCCGGGGAGCTGTTTTTT. Protein: CAISESRGAGELFF.

The gene calls are TRBV19 and TRBJ2-1; TRBD1 aligns across 9 bases. Germline V gene lookup returns CDR1 LNHDA and CDR2 SQIVND (reference sequence). There are 15 residues in the CDR3. V dropped 7 bases and J dropped 6; count of bases not matched to a gene: 10. CDR3 coding DNA: TGTGCCAGTACCATTAGACAGGGGGGACGCAATGAGCAGTTCTTC. Its protein product is CASTIRQGGRNEQFF.

The chain employs TRBV28 and TRBJ1-3; a weak D match, TRBD1 (6 bases). V was cut by 1 base and J by 1 base, with 11 bases left in between. CDR1 is MDHEN, CDR2 SYDVKM, per germline. The CDR3 totals 16 residues. CDR3: CASSLYGQTSGNTIYF. Written as DNA, the CDR3 is TGTGCCAGCAGTTTATATGGACAGACTTCTGGAAACACCATATATTTT.

This sequence joins TRBV7-2 and TRBJ2-7, with TRBD2 as a possible D gene (5 bases). CDR3 size: 15 residues. Trimming removed 1 base from V and 0 bases from J, with 10 bases in between. The germline gives CDR1 SGHTA, CDR2 FQGNSA. The chain's CDR3 is CASSLGTSSSYEQYF. CDR3 coding DNA: TGTGCCAGCAGCTTAGGGACTTCGAGCTCCTACGAGCAGTACTTC.

The DNA of the CDR3 is TGTGCCAGCAGTTACGGACAGGGGGGCTACACCTTC. Its protein product is CASSYGQGGYTF. The chain uses TRBV6-2 or TRBV6-3 and TRBJ1-2; 9 nucleotides align to TRBD1. The CDR3 is made up of 12 amino acids. V gave up 2 bases and J gave up 8 bases; unmatched junction bases: 0. The germline V gene encodes CDR1 MNHEY and CDR2 SVGEGT.

This sequence joins TRBV11-2 and TRBJ2-1; 9 bases fit TRBD2. Per the germline V gene, CDR1 is SGHAT and CDR2 is FQNNGV. The junction had 11 bases not matched to a gene; V was cut back by 1 base and J by 4 bases. The CDR3 covers 18 residues. CDR3: CASSLAQLAGAIYNEQFF. The CDR3 DNA follows: TGTGCCAGCAGCTTAGCCCAGTTAGCGGGGGCTATATACAATGAGCAGTTCTTC.

The rearrangement links TRBV6-5 to TRBJ2-3; a possible D gene is TRBD1 (5 bases). The CDR3 loop spans 15 amino acids. V was trimmed by 7 bases and J by 0 bases, leaving 14 bases between them. From germline, CDR1 is MNHEY and CDR2 SVGAGI. The CDR3 DNA sequence: TGTGCCAGCACCCAGTCAGGGTTTAGCACAGATACGCAGTATTTT. It encodes CASTQSGFSTDTQYF.

The chain recombines TRBV29-1 with TRBJ1-1; no clear D gene. This CDR3 contains 13 residues. Germline lookup yields CDR1 SQVTM and CDR2 ANQGSEA. The V and J ends lost 8 bases and 1 base respectively, with 14 bases between them. Here the CDR3 reads CSSPGSRNTEAFF. CDR3 DNA sequence: TGCAGCTCCCCCGGGTCCAGGAACACTGAAGCTTTCTTT.

This sequence joins TRBV19 and TRBJ1-2; possibly TRBD1 for D (5 bases). The CDR3 has 13 amino acids. The V and J ends lost 10 bases and 6 bases respectively, with 18 bases between them. Germline V gives CDR1 LNHDA, CDR2 SQIVND (reference sequence). The CDR3 reads CATSNGGTHGYTF. Here the CDR3 DNA reads TGTGCCACCAGTAATGGAGGGACTCATGGCTACACCTTC.

A word on this clone: Other DNA sequences in the sample encode the same CDR3. This chain joins TRBV18 and TRBJ1-6; unclear D gene. V lost 1 base to trimming and J lost 0 bases, with 7 bases between them. CDR1 is KGHSH and CDR2 is LQKENI in the germline V gene. The CDR3 totals 16 residues. CDR3 amino acids: CASSPLDSSYNSPLHF. The CDR3 DNA reads TGTGCCAGCTCACCACTTGATAGCTCCTATAATTCACCCCTCCACTTT.

The chain joins TRBV18 to TRBJ2-5; maybe TRBD1 (5 bases). CDR3 length: 13 residues. V was clipped by 8 bases and J by 1 base, with 11 bases between them. The germline V gene encodes CDR1 KGHSH and CDR2 LQKENI. The CDR3 reads CASGTGIQETQYF. In nucleotides, the CDR3 is TGTGCCAGCGGCACAGGAATCCAAGAGACCCAGTACTTC.

CDR3 coding DNA: TGTGCCAGCAGTGGACTAGCGGGAGGGCGCTACGAGCAGTACTTC. Amino acids: CASSGLAGGRYEQYF. The chain combines TRBV27 with TRBJ2-7, with TRBD2 matching over 15 bases. V lost 5 bases, J lost 3 bases, and 2 bases stayed unmatched. CDR3 size: 15 residues. Per the germline V gene, CDR1 is MNHEY and CDR2 is SMNVEV (reference sequence).

CDR3 protein: CSASAPGTGKDEQYF. CDR3 coding DNA: TGCAGTGCTAGTGCACCCGGGACAGGGAAAGACGAGCAGTACTTC. The chain links TRBV20-1 to TRBJ2-7, with 9 positions matching TRBD1. The germline gives CDR1 DFQATT, CDR2 SNEGSKA (reference sequence). J lost 5 bases, V lost 3 bases, and 11 bases had no gene match. The CDR3 covers 15 residues.

The sample holds one count of this clone. V and J are TRBV7-8 and TRBJ1-3, with no clear D. Germline V gene sequence: CDR1 SGHVS, CDR2 FQNEAQ. The V and J ends lost 1 base and 0 bases respectively, with 16 bases between them. This CDR3 is built from 18 residues. CDR3 DNA sequence: TGTGCCAGCAGCTTAGTAGATTACAGTAAGAGCTCTGGAAACACCATATATTTT. This encodes CASSLVDYSKSSGNTIYF.

This clone was detected only a few times. The rearrangement links TRBV2 to TRBJ1-5; D not resolved. CDR1 and CDR2 from the germline V gene are SNHLY and FYNNEI. V was trimmed by 0 bases and J by 7 bases, leaving 16 bases between them. The CDR3 extends over 16 amino acids. CDR3 coding DNA: TGTGCCAGCAGTGAAGCGAAGAGGGTTTCGGGACAGCCCCAGCATTTT. Protein sequence: CASSEAKRVSGQPQHF.

This clone appeared a single time. As DNA, the CDR3 is TGTGCCAGCAGCTTAGGCGGGGGGGCTAAAGATACGCAGTATTTT. Translation gives CASSLGGGAKDTQYF. The chain is built from TRBV7-8 and TRBJ2-3; 9 positions match TRBD2. V gave up 1 base and J gave up 5 bases; unmatched junction bases: 4. The CDR3 sequence is 15 residues long. The V gene's germline CDR1 is SGHVS and CDR2 FQNEAQ.

The rearrangement uses TRBV28 and TRBJ2-7; D may be TRBD1 (5 bases). Germline V gives CDR1 MDHEN, CDR2 SYDVKM. Trimming took 5 bases from V and 3 from J, leaving 8 bases between them. CDR3 length: 12 residues. The CDR3 bases are TGTGCCAGCAGTAAGACAGTCTACGAGCAGTACTTC. It encodes CASSKTVYEQYF.

The rearrangement links TRBV6-4 to TRBJ1-4; 8 bases agree with TRBD1. The CDR3 has 14 residues. V shed 2 bases and J 10 bases; nucleotides not matched to a gene: 6. In germline, CDR1 is MRHNA, CDR2 SNTAGT. CDR3 protein: CASSDRDRGGKLFF. In nucleotides, the CDR3 is TGTGCCAGCAGTGACCGTGACAGGGGCGGAAAACTGTTTTTT.

V is TRBV6-2 or TRBV6-3 and J is TRBJ1-2; D call uncertain. CDR1 MNHEY and CDR2 SVGEGT come from the germline V gene. The CDR3 has 12 residues. V was trimmed by 4 bases and J by 7 bases, leaving 10 bases between them. The CDR3 loop reads CASSSSARGYTF. The CDR3 DNA reads as TGTGCCAGCAGTTCATCAGCGCGTGGCTACACCTTC.

CDR3 coding DNA: TGCGCCAGCAGCCCACGAACACCCGGGTATGGCTACACCTTC. Encoded protein: CASSPRTPGYGYTF. The chain uses TRBV4-3 and TRBJ1-2; unclear D gene. This CDR3 has 14 residues. The V gene lost 4 bases and the J gene lost 5 bases, with 14 bases spanning the gap. Germline lookup yields CDR1 LGHNA and CDR2 YSLEER.

The chain combines TRBV7-2 with TRBJ1-1, with 7 nucleotides matching TRBD1. V shed 5 bases and J 0 bases; nucleotides not matched to a gene: 6. CDR1 is SGHTA and CDR2 is FQGNSA in the germline V gene. The CDR3 loop spans 15 amino acids. CDR3 in amino acids: CASSGDDRVNTEAFF. The CDR3 nucleotides are TGTGCCAGCAGCGGAGACGACAGGGTGAACACTGAAGCTTTCTTT.

This rearrangement joins TRBV18 to TRBJ1-3, with D hard to call. The CDR3 runs to 16 residues. Germline V gene sequence: CDR1 KGHSH, CDR2 LQKENI. V was pared by 5 bases and J by 4 bases, with 18 bases between. As DNA, the CDR3 is TGTGCCAGCTCAGGATTCGCAGATAGCTCGGGAAACACCATATATTTT. The encoded protein is CASSGFADSSGNTIYF.

The CDR3 is CASVRDRGSYEQYF. The DNA for the CDR3 is TGTGCCAGCGTACGGGACAGAGGATCTTACGAGCAGTACTTC. V is TRBV6-5 and J is TRBJ2-7; TRBD1 aligns across 7 bases. The V gene end was trimmed by 8 bases and the J gene end by 4 bases; junction bases not matched to a gene: 11. Germline loops: CDR1 MNHEY, CDR2 SVGAGI. This CDR3 is built from 14 residues.

V and J are TRBV7-8 and TRBJ2-7; 7 bases fit TRBD1. This CDR3 contains 15 residues. The trim removed 3 bases at V and 5 bases at J, leaving 10 bases unmatched. Germline-derived CDR1 and CDR2 are SGHVS and FQNEAQ. The CDR3 nucleotides read TGTGCCAGCAGCTTTGTTCACAGGGGTAGCGACGAGCAGTACTTC. This encodes CASSFVHRGSDEQYF.

The chain recombines TRBV11-2 with TRBJ2-7; TRBD1 might be the D (6 bases). Per the germline V gene, CDR1 is SGHAT and CDR2 is FQNNGV. The CDR3 length is 13 residues. V lost 2 bases to trimming and J lost 3 bases, with 8 bases between them. In DNA, the CDR3 is TGTGCCAGCAGCTTATCCAGGGGCTACGAGCAGTACTTC. Translation gives CASSLSRGYEQYF.